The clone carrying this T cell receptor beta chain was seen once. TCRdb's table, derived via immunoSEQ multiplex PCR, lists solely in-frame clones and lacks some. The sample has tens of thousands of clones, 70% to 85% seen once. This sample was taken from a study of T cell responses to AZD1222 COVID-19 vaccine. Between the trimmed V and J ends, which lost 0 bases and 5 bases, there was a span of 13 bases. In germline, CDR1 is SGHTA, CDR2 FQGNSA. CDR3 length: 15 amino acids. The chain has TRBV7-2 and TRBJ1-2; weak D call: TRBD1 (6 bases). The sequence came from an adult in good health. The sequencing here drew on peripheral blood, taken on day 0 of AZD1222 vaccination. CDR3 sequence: CASSLAGGLGYGYTF. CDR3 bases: TGTGCCAGCAGCTTAGCGGGGGGGCTGGGATATGGCTACACCTTC.